These 18 T cell receptor beta chains share one sample of origin, sequenced in a study of CD8 T cells in ankylosing spondylitis. Using its own MiXCR run on the 5' RACE reads, TCRdb lists one record per CDR3 protein. The sample lists 200,000 to 250,000 distinct CDR3 sequences, roughly 32% seen once, with 4% to 5.5% in the top ten. The sample taken for sequencing was blood, either unsorted or a sorted T cell fraction (not recorded which). These receptors all come from a male donor with ankylosing spondylitis or in good health (not recorded which).

V is TRBV10-3 and J is TRBJ2-7, with 8 bases aligning to TRBD1. CDR1 is ENHRY and CDR2 is SYGVKD in the germline V gene. V dropped 3 bases and J dropped 1; count of bases not matched to a gene: 5. The CDR3 loop spans 15 amino acids. CDR3: CAISDLRDRSYEQYF. CDR3 nucleotide sequence: TGTGCCATCAGTGATCTCCGGGACAGGTCCTACGAGCAGTACTTC.

The V gene is TRBV10-3, the J gene TRBJ2-5; D is unclear. The CDR3 is made up of 12 amino acids. The V end was cut by 8 bases, the J end by 0 bases, with 7 bases between. CDR1 is ENHRY, CDR2 SYGVKD, per germline. Written as DNA, the CDR3 is TGTGCCATCGGACCAGACCAAGAGACCCAGTACTTC. Protein sequence: CAIGPDQETQYF.

The V and J genes are TRBV15 and TRBJ2-7; D tentatively reads TRBD1 or TRBD2 (6 bases each). The germline CDR1 and CDR2 sequences are LNHNV and YYDKDF (reference sequence). CDR3 length equals 13 residues. Deletions cut 3 bases from V and 7 bases from J, with 13 bases between. The CDR3 spells CATSRLRGREQYF. The CDR3 coding sequence is TGTGCCACCAGCAGGCTTCGGGGGCGAGAGCAGTACTTC.

This clonotype has a handful of counts. The V call is TRBV20-1, the J call TRBJ2-1; the D gene is possibly TRBD2 (7 bases). Germline V gene data show CDR1 as DFQATT and CDR2 as SNEGSKA (reference sequence). The CDR3 runs 13 residues. Trimming stripped 5 bases from V and 4 bases from J, with 12 bases between. The CDR3 loop is CSARRGAYNEQFF. In nucleotides, the CDR3 is TGCAGTGCTCGACGGGGGGCGTACAATGAGCAGTTCTTC.

The genes are TRBV7-9 and TRBJ1-4, with no clear D. Germline CDR1 is SEHNR and CDR2 is FQNEAQ (reference sequence). The CDR3 has 11 residues. The V and J ends lost 8 bases and 7 bases respectively, with 8 bases between them. This chain's CDR3 is CASRVGEKLFF. CDR3 nucleotides: TGTGCCAGCCGAGTCGGTGAAAAACTGTTTTTT.

J is TRBJ2-2 and V is TRBV3-1; 8 nucleotides line up with TRBD1. The CDR3 extends over 17 amino acids. Trimming removed 1 base from V and 1 base from J; junction bases left unmatched: 5. Germline V lookup: CDR1 LGHDT, CDR2 YNNKEL (reference sequence). The CDR3 sequence: CASSQVLGTGNTGELFF. The CDR3 DNA follows: TGTGCCAGCAGCCAAGTGCTCGGGACAGGGAACACCGGGGAGCTGTTTTTT.

This clonotype occurred a few times. The rearrangement uses TRBV29-1 and TRBJ2-3, with TRBD2 matching 7 bases. CDR1 and CDR2 (germline): SQVTM, ANQGSEA. V was clipped by 4 bases and J by 0 bases; unmatched bases: 10. CDR3 size: 16 residues. The CDR3 reads CSVVGGSSTSTDTQYF. CDR3 in DNA: TGCAGCGTTGTCGGGGGGTCCTCTACTAGCACAGATACGCAGTATTTT.

This chain connects TRBV9 to TRBJ2-6; D is possibly TRBD1 (6 bases). CDR1 and CDR2 (germline): SGDLS, YYNGEE. CDR3 size: 17 residues. The germline V and J ends were trimmed by 3 bases and 3 bases, with 16 bases remaining between them. The CDR3 reads CASSGDIGVNGANVLTF. In nucleotides, the CDR3 is TGTGCCAGCAGCGGGGACATCGGGGTTAATGGGGCCAACGTCCTGACTTTC.

This chain uses TRBV7-9 with TRBJ2-5, with D uncertain. The CDR3 has 15 amino acids. V was cut by 5 bases and J by 1 base, with 14 bases left in between. Per germline, CDR1 SEHNR and CDR2 FQNEAQ (reference sequence). This CDR3 is CASSPNRGGQETQYF. In DNA form, the CDR3 reads TGTGCCAGCAGCCCCAATCGTGGTGGCCAAGAGACCCAGTACTTC.

The chain uses TRBV20-1 and TRBJ1-1; D gene uncertain. The CDR3 extends over 14 amino acids. Between the trimmed V and J ends, which lost 5 bases and 3 bases, there was a span of 16 bases. CDR1 is DFQATT and CDR2 is SNEGSKA in the germline V gene (reference sequence). The CDR3 DNA follows: TGCAGTGCTCGAAAAAACCGCGGAGACACTGAAGCTTTCTTT. Amino acid sequence: CSARKNRGDTEAFF.

This clonotype was seen a handful of times. This chain joins TRBV29-1 and TRBJ2-3; TRBD1 agrees at 10 bases. The CDR3 covers 12 residues. Germline CDR1 and CDR2: SQVTM and ANQGSEA. CDR3: CSGGQGRDTQYF. The CDR3 DNA sequence: TGCAGTGGGGGACAGGGGCGGGATACGCAGTATTTT.

The chain employs TRBV5-1 and TRBJ1-2; tentative D call: TRBD1 (6 bases). Looked up from germline, CDR1 is SGHRS and CDR2 is YFSETQ. V dropped 4 bases and J dropped 6 bases, with 13 bases sitting between them. There are 13 residues in the CDR3. The CDR3, as DNA: TGCGCCAGCAGCATGGCGGGGGGCGATGGCTACACCTTC. It yields the protein CASSMAGGDGYTF.

The chain combines TRBV5-6 with TRBJ2-3; unclear D gene. Trimming took 0 bases from V and 2 from J, leaving 10 bases between them. In germline, CDR1 is SGHDT, CDR2 YYEEEE. The CDR3 is made up of 15 amino acids. The CDR3 protein is CASSLGFGSTDTQYF. The CDR3 DNA follows: TGTGCCAGCAGCTTGGGGTTTGGGTCCACAGATACGCAGTATTTT. Using reference TRBV5-6 and TRBJ2-3 for the parts outside the CDR3, the full variable domain is DAGVTQSPTHLIKTRGQQVTLRCSPKSGHDTVSWYQQALGQGPQFIFQYYEEEERQRGNFPDRFSGHQFPNYSSELNVNALLLGDSALYLCASSLGFGSTDTQYFGPGTRLTVL.

The rearrangement links TRBV28 to TRBJ1-1, with 10 bases aligning to TRBD1. The CDR3 sequence is 17 residues long. The J segment lost 3 bases and the V segment lost 5 bases, leaving 12 bases of the junction unmatched. The germline CDR1 and CDR2 sequences are MDHEN and SYDVKM. The CDR3 loop is CASSGDRGRGMDTEAFF. The DNA for the CDR3 is TGTGCCAGCAGTGGAGACAGGGGGCGGGGGATGGACACTGAAGCTTTCTTT. Combining the CDR3 with reference TRBV28 and TRBJ1-1 gives the whole variable domain DVKVTQSSRYLVKRTGEKVFLECVQDMDHENMFWYRQDPGLGLRLIYFSYDVKMKEKGDIPEGYSVSREKKERFSLILESASTNQTSMYLCASSGDRGRGMDTEAFFGQGTRLTVV.

The rearrangement joins TRBV9 to TRBJ2-1; 9 bases are shared with TRBD2. The CDR3 is made up of 16 amino acids. The J segment lost 7 bases and the V segment lost 0 bases, leaving 8 bases of the junction unmatched. Germline CDR1 is SGDLS and CDR2 is YYNGEE. The CDR3 region has the DNA TGTGCCAGCAGCGTAGTCGGGCGGGGGGGCCGAAATGAGCAGTTCTTC. This translates into CASSVVGRGGRNEQFF. Full variable domain (outside the CDR3, taken from reference TRBV9 and TRBJ2-1): DSGVTQTPKHLITATGQRVTLRCSPRSGDLSVYWYQQSLDQGLQFLIQYYNGEERAKGNILERFSAQQFPDLHSELNLSSLELGDSALYFCASSVVGRGGRNEQFFGPGTRLTVL.

The chain links TRBV20-1 to TRBJ2-3, with TRBD1 matching 10 bases. The CDR3 covers 12 residues. The germline V gene encodes CDR1 DFQATT and CDR2 SNEGSKA (reference sequence). The CDR3 spells CGGTGDTDTQYF. The CDR3 DNA follows: TGCGGAGGGACAGGGGACACAGATACGCAGTATTTT.

The chain couples TRBV9 to TRBJ1-1, with 7 bases lining up with TRBD1. Germline values: CDR1 SGDLS, CDR2 YYNGEE. CDR3 length equals 15 residues. V lost 3 bases to trimming and J lost 5 bases; unmatched junction nucleotides: 10. CDR3 bases: TGTGCCAGCAGCGCCCACGGACAGGTCGGGACTGAAGCTTTCTTT. It is translated as CASSAHGQVGTEAFF.

The chain links TRBV12-3 or TRBV12-4 to TRBJ2-2; 7 bases fit TRBD2. V was pared by 4 bases and J by 5 bases, with 4 bases of the junction left unmatched. The CDR3 runs 14 residues. CDR3 residues: CASSSTSATGELFF. CDR3 coding DNA: TGTGCCAGCAGTTCTACTAGCGCAACCGGGGAGCTGTTTTTT.